The 18 T cell receptor beta chains given below trace back to one sample, sequenced in a study of shared T cell receptors in the human thymus. TCRdb keeps only in-frame clones here, not all; method: immunoSEQ multiplex PCR. The sample holds about 660,000 clones, around 87% seen once. A further study also used this sample, focusing on human thymus T cells.

The material sequenced was thymocytes. The receptors were sampled from a boy younger than two with a congenital heart defect.

The rearrangement uses TRBV9 and TRBJ2-3; 8 bases line up with TRBD2. There are 16 residues in the CDR3. J gave up 3 bases and V 6 bases, and 12 bases lay outside the gene matches. Germline CDR1 SGDLS, CDR2 YYNGEE. CDR3 sequence reads: CASTCGSGSMTDTQYF. DNA for the CDR3: TGTGCCAGCACTTGCGGCAGCGGGAGTATGACAGATACGCAGTATTTT.

V gene TRBV6-1 combines with J gene TRBJ2-5; 8 nucleotides agree with TRBD1. The CDR3 is 14 amino acids. Germline lookup yields CDR1 MNHNS and CDR2 SASEGT. After removal of 4 bases from V and 11 bases from J, the junction contained 12 bases not matched to a gene. The CDR3 sequence is CASSVHDRGWEQYF. In nucleotides, the CDR3 is TGTGCCAGCAGTGTCCACGACAGGGGTTGGGAGCAGTACTTC.

The J gene is TRBJ2-3, the V gene TRBV2; TRBD2 matches 8 bases. After removal of 6 bases from V and 1 base from J, the junction contained 15 bases not matched to a gene. Germline V CDR1 and CDR2: SNHLY, FYNNEI. There are 18 residues in the CDR3. CDR3 coding DNA: TGTGCCAGCAGGGTACAAGCGGGAGCTTTTTTCGGCACAGATACGCAGTATTTT. Its translation is CASRVQAGAFFGTDTQYF. The complete variable domain, with remaining parts taken from reference TRBV2 and TRBJ2-3, reads EPEVTQTPSHQVTQMGQEVILRCVPISNHLYFYWYRQILGQKVEFLVSFYNNEISEKSEIFDDQFSVERPDGSNFTLKIRSTKLEDSAMYFCASRVQAGAFFGTDTQYFGPGTRLTVL.

The chain joins TRBV6-1 to TRBJ1-1, with 8 bases lining up with TRBD1. Germline V gene sequence: CDR1 MNHNS, CDR2 SASEGT. The CDR3 covers 15 residues. V trimming: 7 bases; J trimming: 5 bases; junction bases outside the gene matches: 12. For the CDR3, the DNA is TGTGCCAGCACCCAATTGCCGCGACAGGGGACTGAAGCTTTCTTT. Translated: CASTQLPRQGTEAFF.

Of note for this clone: Other DNA sequences of this sample code for an identical CDR3. The chain carries TRBV7-8 and TRBJ2-7; TRBD1 matches 9 bases. The CDR3 loop spans 13 amino acids. Germline CDR1 and CDR2: SGHVS and FQNEAQ. V shed 3 bases, J shed 3 bases, and the junction held 0 bases outside the gene matches. Written as DNA, the CDR3 is TGTGCCAGCAGCTTGGACAGGGGCTACGAGCAGTACTTC. It translates to CASSLDRGYEQYF.

V is TRBV7-2 and J is TRBJ1-1, with TRBD1 identical over 9 bases. The V gene end was trimmed by 4 bases and the J gene end by 3 bases; junction bases not matched to a gene: 3. Germline V gene lookup returns CDR1 SGHTA and CDR2 FQGNSA. The CDR3 has 14 amino acids. DNA of the CDR3: TGTGCCAGCAGCTGGGGACAGGGCTACACTGAAGCTTTCTTT. It encodes CASSWGQGYTEAFF. The full variable domain, in which reference TRBV7-2 and TRBJ1-1 provide the parts outside the CDR3, is GAGVSQSPSNKVTEKGKDVELRCDPISGHTALYWYRQSLGQGLEFLIYFQGNSAPDKSGLPSDRFSAERTGGSVSTLTIQRTQQEDSAVYLCASSWGQGYTEAFFGQGTRLTVV.

The J gene is TRBJ2-3, the V gene TRBV11-2, with 7 bases aligning to TRBD1. J gave up 6 bases and V 6 bases, and 24 bases lay outside the gene matches. The CDR3 runs to 19 residues. CDR1 is SGHAT, CDR2 FQNNGV, per germline. The CDR3 region has the DNA TGTGCCAGCAGTCCGACCCGATCCGGGCAGGGGGTAATTGTGGATACGCAGTATTTT. This sequence encodes CASSPTRSGQGVIVDTQYF.

The V gene is TRBV28, the J gene TRBJ1-5; possibly TRBD1 for D (5 bases). With 1 base removed from V and 3 bases from J, the gap between germline ends came to 16 bases. Germline lookup yields CDR1 MDHEN and CDR2 SYDVKM. The length of the CDR3 is 17 residues. The CDR3 is CASSLSTPGDLNQPQHF. CDR3 nucleotides: TGTGCCAGCAGTTTATCGACCCCGGGGGATCTCAATCAGCCCCAGCATTTT. The variable domain in full, completed from reference TRBV28 and TRBJ1-5, reads DVKVTQSSRYLVKRTGEKVFLECVQDMDHENMFWYRQDPGLGLRLIYFSYDVKMKEKGDIPEGYSVSREKKERFSLILESASTNQTSMYLCASSLSTPGDLNQPQHFGDGTRLSIL.

CDR3 in amino acids: CASTFGQGRNQPQHF. The CDR3 DNA follows: TGTGCCAGTACCTTCGGACAGGGCCGCAATCAGCCCCAGCATTTT. V is TRBV19 and J is TRBJ1-5; 8 nucleotides align to TRBD1. Unmatched junction bases numbered 7, after V lost 7 bases and J lost 2 bases. The CDR3 loop spans 15 amino acids. Germline values: CDR1 LNHDA, CDR2 SQIVND (reference sequence).

The chain joins TRBV11-2 to TRBJ2-7; tentative D call: TRBD2 (5 bases). Germline V CDR1 and CDR2: SGHAT, FQNNGV. The CDR3 is made up of 16 amino acids. Deletions cut 1 base from V and 1 base from J, with 14 bases between. In nucleotides, the CDR3 is TGTGCCAGCAGCTTAGGTCTAACGCGAGGGTCCTACGAGCAGTACTTC. Amino acids: CASSLGLTRGSYEQYF. Together with reference TRBV11-2 and TRBJ2-7, the CDR3 gives the full variable domain: EAGVAQSPRYKIIEKRQSVAFWCNPISGHATLYWYQQILGQGPKLLIQFQNNGVVDDSQLPKDRFSAERLKGVDSTLKIQPAKLEDSAVYLCASSLGLTRGSYEQYFGPGTRLTVT.

J is TRBJ2-7 and V is TRBV5-6, with a possible D match to TRBD1 (6 bases). Trimming removed 3 bases from V and 4 bases from J, with 17 bases in between. This CDR3 has 15 residues. The germline gives CDR1 SGHDT, CDR2 YYEEEE. CDR3 region: CASSYAGTSPYEQYF. Here the CDR3 DNA reads TGTGCCAGCAGCTACGCCGGGACATCTCCTTACGAGCAGTACTTC.

The CDR3 here is CASSQGQGSSGEQYF. CDR3 nucleotides: TGTGCCAGCAGCCAAGGACAGGGATCCAGCGGCGAGCAGTACTTC. This chain joins TRBV14 and TRBJ2-7; 7 nucleotides align to TRBD1. After removal of 1 base from V and 6 bases from J, the junction contained 9 bases not matched to a gene. Germline-derived CDR1 and CDR2 are SGHDN and FVKESK. This CDR3 region has 15 residues.

This clone was recorded a few times. The J gene is TRBJ1-4, the V gene TRBV28; 8 bases match TRBD1. J lost 6 bases, V lost 4 bases, and 7 bases had no gene match. Germline CDR1 MDHEN, CDR2 SYDVKM. The length of the CDR3 is 15 residues. Here the CDR3 DNA reads TGTGCCAGCAGTTGCGGACAGGGTGGACATGAAAAACTGTTTTTT. Protein sequence: CASSCGQGGHEKLFF.

This sequence joins TRBV23-1 and TRBJ2-2; D call uncertain. TRBV23-1 is filed as an ORF, its function uncertain. This CDR3 has 19 residues. Trimming cost V 0 bases and J 4 bases, with 21 bases left between them. The CDR3 reads CASSQSPFSEPSGTGELFF. CDR3 DNA sequence: TGCGCCAGCAGTCAATCACCCTTCTCAGAGCCCTCGGGCACCGGGGAGCTGTTTTTT.

The count of this clone is one. V usage is TRBV18 and J usage is TRBJ1-5; D call uncertain. CDR1 KGHSH and CDR2 LQKENI come from the germline V gene. The CDR3 runs to 14 residues. V was clipped by 1 base and J by 4 bases, with 8 bases between them. The CDR3, as DNA: TGTGCCAGCTCACCACGACAAGAAAATCAGCCCCAGCATTTT. It specifies CASSPRQENQPQHF.

This chain uses TRBV28 with TRBJ1-1, with 9 bases lining up with TRBD1. V gave up 4 bases and J gave up 6 bases; unmatched junction bases: 12. This CDR3 has 16 residues. In germline, CDR1 is MDHEN, CDR2 SYDVKM. The CDR3 nucleotides read TGTGCCAGCAGTTCCGCATTACAGGGGGCGACGGCTGAAGCTTTCTTT. It yields the protein CASSSALQGATAEAFF.

V is TRBV30 and J is TRBJ2-1; perhaps TRBD1 as D (7 bases). The CDR3 sequence is 16 residues long. Germline V gene data show CDR1 as GTSNPN and CDR2 as SVGIG (reference sequence). V was clipped by 3 bases and J by 0 bases, with 15 bases between them. The CDR3 nucleotides read TGTGCCTGGAGGGCAACAGGGGAGGACTCCTACAATGAGCAGTTCTTC. Translating gives CAWRATGEDSYNEQFF.

Worth noting for this clone: The identical CDR3 is also encoded by other nucleotide sequences in the sample. The chain links TRBV9 to TRBJ2-1, with 8 bases fitting TRBD2. The CDR3 consists of 14 residues. CDR1 is SGDLS and CDR2 is YYNGEE in the germline V gene. The V gene end was trimmed by 0 bases and the J gene end by 5 bases; junction bases not matched to a gene: 1. The CDR3 nucleotides read TGTGCCAGCAGCGTAGCGGGAGGGCACAATGAGCAGTTCTTC. Amino acid sequence: CASSVAGGHNEQFF.